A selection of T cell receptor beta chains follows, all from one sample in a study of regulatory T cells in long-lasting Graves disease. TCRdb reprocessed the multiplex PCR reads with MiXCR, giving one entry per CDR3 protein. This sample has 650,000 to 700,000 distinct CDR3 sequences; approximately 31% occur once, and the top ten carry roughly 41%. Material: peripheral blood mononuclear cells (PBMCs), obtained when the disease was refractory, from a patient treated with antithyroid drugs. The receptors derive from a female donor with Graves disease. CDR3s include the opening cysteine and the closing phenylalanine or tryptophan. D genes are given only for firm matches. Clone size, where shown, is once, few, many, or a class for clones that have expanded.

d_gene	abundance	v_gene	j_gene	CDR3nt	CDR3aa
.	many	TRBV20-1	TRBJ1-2	TGCAGTGCTATAGGACGGACTAACTATGGCTACACCTTC	CSAIGRTNYGYTF
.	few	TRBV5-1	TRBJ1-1	TGTGCCAGCAGCTTGGAAGGGGTCACTGAAGCTTTCTTT	CASSLEGVTEAFF
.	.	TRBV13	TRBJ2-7	TGTGCCAGCAGCTCGACTTCTTGGGGCTCGGGCGAGCAGTACTTC	CASSSTSWGSGEQYF
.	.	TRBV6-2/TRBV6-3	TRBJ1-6	TGTGCCAGCAGTTACTCCCAAACCCCGGGACTGGGGAAATATGGGTCACCCCTCCACTTT	CASSYSQTPGLGKYGSPLHF
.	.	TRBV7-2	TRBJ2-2	TGTGCCAGCAGCGCCCCGTGGGGGGAGGGGGAGCTGTTTTTT	CASSAPWGEGELFF
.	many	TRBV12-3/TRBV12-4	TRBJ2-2	TGTGCCAGCACAGGGTTAATCCCCGGGGAGCTGTTTTTT	CASTGLIPGELFF
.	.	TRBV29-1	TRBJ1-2	TGCAGCGATGTCCAGGCTAATGGCTACACCTTC	CSDVQANGYTF
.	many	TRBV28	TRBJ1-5	TGTGCCAGCAGTATCCTCGGACAGTTGCAGCTTAGCAATCAGCCCCAGCATTTT	CASSILGQLQLSNQPQHF
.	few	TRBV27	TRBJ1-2	TGTGCCAGCAGTTCCCCCGCGCAGGGGCACTATGGCTACACCTTC	CASSSPAQGHYGYTF
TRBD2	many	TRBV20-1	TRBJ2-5	TGCAGTGCTAGTCCTGTTTGGGGGGGACTCCAAGAGACCCAGTACTTC	CSASPVWGGLQETQYF
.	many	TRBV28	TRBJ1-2	TGTGCCAGCAGTTCCGCCACAGCTGCCTTAAACTATGGCTACACCTTC	CASSSATAALNYGYTF
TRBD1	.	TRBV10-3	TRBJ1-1	TGTGCCATCAGTGTATCAGGGGGCAACACTGAAGCTTTCTTT	CAISVSGGNTEAFF
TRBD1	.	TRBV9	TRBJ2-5	TGTGCCAGCAGCGCCTCAGGGGGCGCGGGAGAGACCCAGTACTTC	CASSASGGAGETQYF
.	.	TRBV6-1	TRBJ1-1	TGTGCCAGCAGTGAAGATCCGGACCTTATGAACACTGAAGCTTTCTTT	CASSEDPDLMNTEAFF
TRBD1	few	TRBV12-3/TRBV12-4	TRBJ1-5	TGTGCCAGCACCTCAGGGGGTTTTCGACAGCCCCAGCATTTT	CASTSGGFRQPQHF
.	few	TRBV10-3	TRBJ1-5	TGTGCCATCGGCCCAGGGAATCAGCCCCAGCATTTT	CAIGPGNQPQHF
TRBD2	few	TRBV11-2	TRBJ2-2	TGTGCCAGCAGTCGACTAGCGGACACCGGGGAGCTGTTTTTT	CASSRLADTGELFF
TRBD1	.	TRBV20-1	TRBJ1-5	TGCAGTGCTGAAGGACAGGGTGACCAGCCCCAGCATTTT	CSAEGQGDQPQHF
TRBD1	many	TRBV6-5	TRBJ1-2	TGTGCCAGCAGTTACTCGAGGGGGCGAGAGGGCTACACCTTC	CASSYSRGREGYTF
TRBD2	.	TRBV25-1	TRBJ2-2	TGTGCCACCGCACTAGCGGGATCGAACACCGGGGAGCTGTTTTTT	CATALAGSNTGELFF
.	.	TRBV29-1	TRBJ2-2	TGCAGCGTCATAGCGGAGACGAACACCGGGGAGCTGTTTTTT	CSVIAETNTGELFF
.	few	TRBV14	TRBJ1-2	TGTGCCAGCAGCCCACTCGACAGACTTTCCTATGGCTACACCTTC	CASSPLDRLSYGYTF
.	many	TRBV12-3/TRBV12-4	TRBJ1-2	TGTGCCAGCAGTTTTGGGGATCTCTATGGCTACACCTTC	CASSFGDLYGYTF
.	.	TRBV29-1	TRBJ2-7	TGCAGCGTTGAAAAGGGGAGCTCCTACGAGCAGTACTTC	CSVEKGSSYEQYF
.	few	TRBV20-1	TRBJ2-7	TGCAGTGCACGTACCGGGACCCAGTACTACGAGCAGTACTTC	CSARTGTQYYEQYF
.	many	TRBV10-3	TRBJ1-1	TGTGCCATCAAAGCCAGTTACATGAACACTGAAGCTTTCTTT	CAIKASYMNTEAFF
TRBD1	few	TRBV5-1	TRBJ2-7	TGCGCCAGCAGCTGGGCCGGGACAGTGGGCGAGCAGTACTTC	CASSWAGTVGEQYF
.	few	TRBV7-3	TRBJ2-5	TGTGCCAGCAGCCCACGGGTGGGCATCGAAGAGACCCAGTACTTC	CASSPRVGIEETQYF
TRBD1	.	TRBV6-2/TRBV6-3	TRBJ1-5	TGTGCCAGCAGTTACAGCGGACAGGGGGTCTTTGGTCAGCCCCAGCATTTT	CASSYSGQGVFGQPQHF
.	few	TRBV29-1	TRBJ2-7	TGCAGCGTTGTGCGGGATGGATCCGAGCAGTACTTC	CSVVRDGSEQYF
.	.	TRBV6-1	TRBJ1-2	TGTGCCAGCAGTGAGGGGGATGGGGGCTATGGCTACACCTTC	CASSEGDGGYGYTF
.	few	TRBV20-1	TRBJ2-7	TGCAGTGCTAGAGATTACGGGAGCGAGTACGAGCAGTACTTC	CSARDYGSEYEQYF
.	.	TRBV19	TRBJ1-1	TGTGCCAGTATTGCGTGGGCGGGGGCCACTGAAGCTTTCTTT	CASIAWAGATEAFF
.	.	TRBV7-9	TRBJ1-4	TGTGCCAGCAGCGGGGGACAACGCCTAAATGAAAAACTGTTTTTT	CASSGGQRLNEKLFF
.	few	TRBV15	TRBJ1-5	TGTGCCACCAGCAGAGCGGGGAGCAATCAGCCCCAGCATTTT	CATSRAGSNQPQHF
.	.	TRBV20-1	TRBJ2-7	TGCAGTGGGGGTCGGGGTCCCCCCTACGAGCAGTACTTC	CSGGRGPPYEQYF
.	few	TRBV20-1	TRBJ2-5	TGCAGTGCTAATGGACTTCCTCGGGAGACCCAGTACTTC	CSANGLPRETQYF
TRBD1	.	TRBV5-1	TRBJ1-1	TGCGCCAGCAGGATGGACAGGAGGAACACTGAAGCTTTCTTT	CASRMDRRNTEAFF
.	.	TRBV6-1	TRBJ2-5	TGTGCCAGTGAAAGGGAGACATTTGAGACCCAGTACTTC	CASERETFETQYF
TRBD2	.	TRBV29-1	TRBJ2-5	TGCAGCGTTGGGACTAGCAAAGAGACCCAGTACTTC	CSVGTSKETQYF
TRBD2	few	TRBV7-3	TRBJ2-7	TGTGCCAGCAGCCAATCGTCCCAGGGGGGACTAGCTCGCTACGAGCAGTACTTC	CASSQSSQGGLARYEQYF
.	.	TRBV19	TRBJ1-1	TGTGCCAGTAGTATAGGCGCCCGTGAAGCTTTCTTT	CASSIGAREAFF
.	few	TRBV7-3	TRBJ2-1	TGTGCCAGCAGCTTAACGGGCCGTGGGGCCGGAGACGAGCAGTTCTTC	CASSLTGRGAGDEQFF
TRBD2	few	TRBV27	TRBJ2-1	TGTGCCAGCAGGGGGACTAGCGGATACAATGAGCAGTTCTTC	CASRGTSGYNEQFF